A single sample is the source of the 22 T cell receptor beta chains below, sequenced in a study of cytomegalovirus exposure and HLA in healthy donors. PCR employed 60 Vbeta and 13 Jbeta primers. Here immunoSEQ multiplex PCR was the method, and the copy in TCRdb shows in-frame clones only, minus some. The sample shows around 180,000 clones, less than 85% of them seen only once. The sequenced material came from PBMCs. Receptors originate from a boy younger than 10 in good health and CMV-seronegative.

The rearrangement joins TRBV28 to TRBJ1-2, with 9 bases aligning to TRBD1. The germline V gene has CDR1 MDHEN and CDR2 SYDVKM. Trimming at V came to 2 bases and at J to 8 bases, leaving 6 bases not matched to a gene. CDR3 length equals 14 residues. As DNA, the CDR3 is TGTGCCAGCAGTTTAATTACAGGGGGCGGGGGCTACACCTTC. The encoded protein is CASSLITGGGGYTF.

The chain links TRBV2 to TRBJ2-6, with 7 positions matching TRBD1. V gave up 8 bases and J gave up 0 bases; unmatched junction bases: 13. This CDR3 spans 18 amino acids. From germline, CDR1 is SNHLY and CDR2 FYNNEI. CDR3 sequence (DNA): TGTGCCAGCGGAGGTTGGACAGGAGATTCCTCTGGGGCCAACGTCCTGACTTTC. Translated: CASGGWTGDSSGANVLTF.

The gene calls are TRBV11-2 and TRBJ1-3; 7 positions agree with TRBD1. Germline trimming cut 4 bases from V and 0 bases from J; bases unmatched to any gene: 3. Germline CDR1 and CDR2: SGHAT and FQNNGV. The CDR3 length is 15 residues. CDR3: CASSSRDSSGNTIYF. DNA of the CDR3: TGTGCCAGCAGCTCCCGGGACAGCTCTGGAAACACCATATATTTT. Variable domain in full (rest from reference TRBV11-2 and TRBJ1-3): EAGVAQSPRYKIIEKRQSVAFWCNPISGHATLYWYQQILGQGPKLLIQFQNNGVVDDSQLPKDRFSAERLKGVDSTLKIQPAKLEDSAVYLCASSSRDSSGNTIYFGEGSWLTVV.

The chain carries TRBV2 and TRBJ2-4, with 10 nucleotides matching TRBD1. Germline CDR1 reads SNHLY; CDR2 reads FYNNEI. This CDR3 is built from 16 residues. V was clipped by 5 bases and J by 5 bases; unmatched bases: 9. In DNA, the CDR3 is TGTGCCAGCAGTTACCTCGCCGGGACAGGGGAAAACATTCAGTACTTC. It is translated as CASSYLAGTGENIQYF.

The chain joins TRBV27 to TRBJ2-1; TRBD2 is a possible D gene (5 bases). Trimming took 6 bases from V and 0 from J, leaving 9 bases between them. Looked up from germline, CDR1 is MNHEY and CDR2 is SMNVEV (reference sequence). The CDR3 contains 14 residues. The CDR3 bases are TGTGCCAGCAGAGTAGCGTCCTCCTACAATGAGCAGTTCTTC. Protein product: CASRVASSYNEQFF.

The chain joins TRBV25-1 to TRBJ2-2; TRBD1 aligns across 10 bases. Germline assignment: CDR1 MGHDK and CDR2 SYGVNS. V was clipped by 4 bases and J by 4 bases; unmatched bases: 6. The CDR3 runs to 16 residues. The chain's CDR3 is CASSVPGTGVTGELFF. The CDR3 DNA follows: TGTGCCAGCAGTGTACCCGGGACAGGGGTCACCGGGGAGCTGTTTTTT.

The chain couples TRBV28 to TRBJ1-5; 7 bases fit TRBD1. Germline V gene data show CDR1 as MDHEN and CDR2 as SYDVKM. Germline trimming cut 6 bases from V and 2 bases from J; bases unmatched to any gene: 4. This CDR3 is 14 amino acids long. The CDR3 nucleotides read TGTGCCAGCAGACGACAGGGTGGCAATCAGCCCCAGCATTTT. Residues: CASRRQGGNQPQHF.

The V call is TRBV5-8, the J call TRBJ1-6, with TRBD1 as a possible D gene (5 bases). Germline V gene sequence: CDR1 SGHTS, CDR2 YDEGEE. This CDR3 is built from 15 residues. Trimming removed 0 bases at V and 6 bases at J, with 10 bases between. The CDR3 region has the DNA TGTGCCAGCAGCTTGGGGACACTAACTAATTCACCCCTCCACTTT. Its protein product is CASSLGTLTNSPLHF.

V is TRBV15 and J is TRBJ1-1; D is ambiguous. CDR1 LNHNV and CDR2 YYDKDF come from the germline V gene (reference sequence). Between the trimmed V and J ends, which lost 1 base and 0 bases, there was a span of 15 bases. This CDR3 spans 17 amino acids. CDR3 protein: CATSRGVGRELNTEAFF. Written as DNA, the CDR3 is TGTGCCACCAGCAGAGGGGTGGGCAGAGAATTGAACACTGAAGCTTTCTTT.

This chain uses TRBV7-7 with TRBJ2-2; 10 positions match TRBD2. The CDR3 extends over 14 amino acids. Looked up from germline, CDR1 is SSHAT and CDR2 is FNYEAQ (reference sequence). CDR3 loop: CASGASGSTGELFF. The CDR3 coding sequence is TGTGCTAGCGGGGCTAGCGGGAGTACCGGGGAGCTGTTTTTT. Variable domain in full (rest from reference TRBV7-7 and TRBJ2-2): GAGVSQSPRYKVTKRGQDVTLRCDPISSHATLYWYQQALGQGPEFLTYFNYEAQPDKSGLPSDRFSAERPEGSISTLTIQRTEQRDSAMYRCASGASGSTGELFFGEGSRLTVL.

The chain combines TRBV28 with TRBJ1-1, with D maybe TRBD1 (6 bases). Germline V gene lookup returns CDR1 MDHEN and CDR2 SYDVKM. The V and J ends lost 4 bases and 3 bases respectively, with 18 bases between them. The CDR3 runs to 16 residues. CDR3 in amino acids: CASSSRGRGWDTEAFF. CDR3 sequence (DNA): TGTGCCAGCAGTTCTAGGGGCAGGGGCTGGGACACTGAAGCTTTCTTT.

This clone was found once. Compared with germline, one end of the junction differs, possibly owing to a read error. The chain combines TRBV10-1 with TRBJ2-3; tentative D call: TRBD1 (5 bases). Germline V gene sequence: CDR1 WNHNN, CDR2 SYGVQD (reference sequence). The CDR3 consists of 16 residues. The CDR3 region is CVSSESGVGATDTQYF. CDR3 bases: TGCGTCAGCAGTGAGTCTGGCGTTGGGGCAACAGATACGCAGTATTTT.

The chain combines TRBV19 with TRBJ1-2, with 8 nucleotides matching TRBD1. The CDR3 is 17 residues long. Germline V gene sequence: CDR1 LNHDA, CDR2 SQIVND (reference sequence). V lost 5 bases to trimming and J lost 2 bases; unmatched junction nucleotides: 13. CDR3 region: CASSPPLYQGANYGYTF. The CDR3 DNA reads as TGTGCCAGTAGTCCCCCCCTATATCAGGGGGCGAACTATGGCTACACCTTC.

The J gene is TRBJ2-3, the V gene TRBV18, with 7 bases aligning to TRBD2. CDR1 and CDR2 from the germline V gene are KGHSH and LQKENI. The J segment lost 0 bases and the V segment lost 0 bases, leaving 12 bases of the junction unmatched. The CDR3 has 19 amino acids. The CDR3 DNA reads TGTGCCAGCTCACCACCGCTAGCGGTTTCCACTCCGAGCACAGATACGCAGTATTTT. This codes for CASSPPLAVSTPSTDTQYF.

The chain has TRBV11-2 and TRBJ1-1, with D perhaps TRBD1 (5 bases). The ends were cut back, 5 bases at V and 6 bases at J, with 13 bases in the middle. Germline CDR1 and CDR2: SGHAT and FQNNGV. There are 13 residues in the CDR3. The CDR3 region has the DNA TGTGCCAGCAGCCTCGGGGGAATCGCTGAAGCTTTCTTT. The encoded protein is CASSLGGIAEAFF.

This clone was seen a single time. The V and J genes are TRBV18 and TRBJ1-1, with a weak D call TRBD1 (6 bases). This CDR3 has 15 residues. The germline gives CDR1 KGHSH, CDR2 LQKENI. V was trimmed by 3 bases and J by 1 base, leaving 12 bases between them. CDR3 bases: TGTGCCAGCTCACCGCAGGGGACCGCGAACACTGAAGCTTTCTTT. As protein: CASSPQGTANTEAFF.

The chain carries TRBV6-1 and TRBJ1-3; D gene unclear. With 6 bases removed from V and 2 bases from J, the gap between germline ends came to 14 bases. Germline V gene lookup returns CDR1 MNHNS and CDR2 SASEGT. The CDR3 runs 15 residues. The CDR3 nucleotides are TGTGCCAGCAGCAACACTGGAGGAGCTGGAAACACCATATATTTT. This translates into CASSNTGGAGNTIYF.

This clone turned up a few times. CDR3 DNA sequence: TGTGCCAGCAGGGAGCTTCTGAACACTGAAGCTTTCTTT. Its translation is CASRELLNTEAFF. The rearrangement links TRBV6-1 to TRBJ1-1; no clear D. Germline V gives CDR1 MNHNS, CDR2 SASEGT. Trimming took 6 bases from V and 0 from J, leaving 8 bases between them. The CDR3 spans 13 residues.

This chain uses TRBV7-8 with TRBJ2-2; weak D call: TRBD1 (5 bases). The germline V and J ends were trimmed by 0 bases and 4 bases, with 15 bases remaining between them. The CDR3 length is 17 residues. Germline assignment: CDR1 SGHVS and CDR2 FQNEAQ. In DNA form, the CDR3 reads TGTGCCAGCAGCTTAGCCCGCGCAGGGTACCGCACCGGGGAGCTGTTTTTT. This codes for CASSLARAGYRTGELFF.

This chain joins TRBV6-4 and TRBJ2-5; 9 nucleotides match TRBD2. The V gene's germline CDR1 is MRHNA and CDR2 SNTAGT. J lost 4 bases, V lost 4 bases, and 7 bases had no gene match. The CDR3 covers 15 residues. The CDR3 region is CASSVTSGSGETQYF. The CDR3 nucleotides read TGTGCCAGCAGTGTGACTAGCGGTTCAGGAGAGACCCAGTACTTC.

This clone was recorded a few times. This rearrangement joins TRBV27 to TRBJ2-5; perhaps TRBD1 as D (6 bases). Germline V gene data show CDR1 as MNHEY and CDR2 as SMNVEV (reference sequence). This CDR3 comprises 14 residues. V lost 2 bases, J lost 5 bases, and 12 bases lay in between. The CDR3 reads CASSLRTGWETQYF. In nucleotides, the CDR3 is TGTGCCAGCAGTTTAAGAACAGGGTGGGAGACCCAGTACTTC.

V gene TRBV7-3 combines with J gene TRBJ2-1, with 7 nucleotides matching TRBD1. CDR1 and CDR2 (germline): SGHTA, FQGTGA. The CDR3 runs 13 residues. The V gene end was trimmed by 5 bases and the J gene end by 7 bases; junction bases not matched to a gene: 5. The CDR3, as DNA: TGTGCCAGCAGCCTGGACAGGAATAATGAGCAGTTCTTC. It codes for CASSLDRNNEQFF.